A selection of T cell receptor beta chains follows, all from one sample in a study of control samples from healthy donors and cancer patients. Data came from immunoSEQ multiplex PCR; TCRdb stores just in-frame clones and leaves some out. The sample yields roughly 120,000 clones, roughly nine tenths seen once. Sequences were obtained from blood. These receptors were taken from a woman aged 18 to 35 in good health. Each CDR3 is given with its conserved first and last residue. A D gene is named only where the DNA matches it firmly. The size field is filled for only some rows; it gives once, few, many or a size class.

d_gene: TRBD1
abundance: NA
j_gene: TRBJ1-2
v_gene: TRBV9
CDR3nt: TGTGCCAGCAGCCATAGGCGCGGGGGGGACAGCACACGCTCTGGCTACACCTTC
CDR3aa: CASSHRRGGDSTRSGYTF

d_gene: NA
abundance: NA
j_gene: TRBJ2-3
v_gene: TRBV7-2
CDR3nt: TGTGCCAGCAGCGGGGCGGGATCAAGCACAGATACGCAGTATTTT
CDR3aa: CASSGAGSSTDTQYF

d_gene: NA
abundance: NA
j_gene: TRBJ1-1
v_gene: TRBV2
CDR3nt: TGTGCCAGCAGCCCGGGGGTCTCGAACACTGAAGCTTTCTTT
CDR3aa: CASSPGVSNTEAFF

d_gene: TRBD2
abundance: NA
j_gene: TRBJ2-2
v_gene: TRBV9
CDR3nt: TGTGCCAGCAGCGTAAGACTAGCGGATAACACCGGGGAGCTGTTTTTT
CDR3aa: CASSVRLADNTGELFF

d_gene: NA
abundance: NA
j_gene: TRBJ2-5
v_gene: TRBV5-8
CDR3nt: TGTGCCAGCAGCACATCAGACTCAGGGGCCCCTTGGGCGACCCAGTACTTC
CDR3aa: CASSTSDSGAPWATQYF

d_gene: NA
abundance: NA
j_gene: TRBJ2-1
v_gene: TRBV30
CDR3nt: TGTGCCTGGAGTGATTATTCCTACAATGAGCAGTTCTTC
CDR3aa: CAWSDYSYNEQFF

d_gene: NA
abundance: NA
j_gene: TRBJ1-1
v_gene: TRBV27
CDR3nt: TGTGCCAGCAGTTGGTCGGGAATAGGCACTGAAGCTTTCTTT
CDR3aa: CASSWSGIGTEAFF

d_gene: NA
abundance: NA
j_gene: TRBJ2-7
v_gene: TRBV15
CDR3nt: TGTGCCACCAGGTCCCGCGGGATGCCGGACGAGCAGTACTTC
CDR3aa: CATRSRGMPDEQYF

d_gene: NA
abundance: NA
j_gene: TRBJ2-7
v_gene: TRBV7-2
CDR3nt: TGTGCCAGCAGCTTATTCAGCTCCTACGAGCAGTACTTC
CDR3aa: CASSLFSSYEQYF

d_gene: NA
abundance: few
j_gene: TRBJ1-5
v_gene: TRBV6-2/TRBV6-3
CDR3nt: TGTGCCAGCAGCTTCAGACAGGTCCAGCCCCAGCATTTT
CDR3aa: CASSFRQVQPQHF

d_gene: NA
abundance: few
j_gene: TRBJ1-1
v_gene: TRBV9
CDR3nt: TGTGCCAGCAGCGTAGAAGATTACGGACCAGCTTTCTTT
CDR3aa: CASSVEDYGPAFF

d_gene: NA
abundance: NA
j_gene: TRBJ2-5
v_gene: TRBV19
CDR3nt: TGTGCCAGTAGTATAACCGGGGGACGGTACCAAGAGACCCAGTACTTC
CDR3aa: CASSITGGRYQETQYF

d_gene: TRBD1
abundance: NA
j_gene: TRBJ1-2
v_gene: TRBV28
CDR3nt: TGTGCCAGCACCGAACAGGGGACAAATTATGGCTACACCTTC
CDR3aa: CASTEQGTNYGYTF

d_gene: NA
abundance: NA
j_gene: TRBJ2-7
v_gene: TRBV2
CDR3nt: TGTGCCAGCAATCACCGGGTCAAAGCCTACGAGCAGTACTTC
CDR3aa: CASNHRVKAYEQYF

d_gene: TRBD1
abundance: NA
j_gene: TRBJ2-7
v_gene: TRBV27
CDR3nt: TGTGCCAGCAGTTTGGGGACAGGTTCCTACGAGCAGTACTTC
CDR3aa: CASSLGTGSYEQYF

d_gene: NA
abundance: NA
j_gene: TRBJ2-1
v_gene: TRBV4-3
CDR3nt: TGCGCCAGCAGCCAAGATTTAGGTGAGCAGTTCTTC
CDR3aa: CASSQDLGEQFF

d_gene: NA
abundance: NA
j_gene: TRBJ2-2
v_gene: TRBV7-3
CDR3nt: TGTGCCAGCAGCTTAACTTCCGGGGAGCTGTTTTTT
CDR3aa: CASSLTSGELFF

d_gene: NA
abundance: NA
j_gene: TRBJ2-2
v_gene: TRBV18
CDR3nt: TGTGCCAGCTCACCTTACACCGGGGAGCTGTTTTTT
CDR3aa: CASSPYTGELFF

d_gene: NA
abundance: NA
j_gene: TRBJ2-7
v_gene: TRBV5-1
CDR3nt: TGCGCCAGCAGCTTGACCCCGTCGCGGTACGAGCAGTACTTC
CDR3aa: CASSLTPSRYEQYF

d_gene: TRBD2
abundance: NA
j_gene: TRBJ2-7
v_gene: TRBV7-2
CDR3nt: TGTGCCAGCAGCTTAGATGGGCCTTTTAGCGGGAGTTACGAGCAGTACTTC
CDR3aa: CASSLDGPFSGSYEQYF

d_gene: NA
abundance: NA
j_gene: TRBJ2-3
v_gene: TRBV28
CDR3nt: TGTGCCAGCAGTTTGTATGGAGCAGATACGCAGTATTTT
CDR3aa: CASSLYGADTQYF

d_gene: NA
abundance: NA
j_gene: TRBJ1-2
v_gene: TRBV27
CDR3nt: TGTGCCAGCAGTTCCTATATCGGACGGACCCTCTATGGCTACACCTTC
CDR3aa: CASSSYIGRTLYGYTF

d_gene: NA
abundance: NA
j_gene: TRBJ2-7
v_gene: TRBV10-1
CDR3nt: TGCGCCCTAATGGCCCGCAGGGGCTGCGAGCAGTACTTC
CDR3aa: CALMARRGCEQYF

d_gene: NA
abundance: NA
j_gene: TRBJ2-7
v_gene: TRBV18
CDR3nt: TGTGCCAGCTCACCACCGGGGAGAGAGCAGTACTTC
CDR3aa: CASSPPGREQYF

d_gene: NA
abundance: NA
j_gene: TRBJ2-1
v_gene: TRBV24-1
CDR3nt: TGTGCCACCAGTGACTCGAAGACTCAGCAGTTCTTC
CDR3aa: CATSDSKTQQFF

d_gene: NA
abundance: NA
j_gene: TRBJ2-3
v_gene: TRBV18
CDR3nt: TGTGCCGGCTCAAATACTGCGGGGTCCCCGGATACGCAGTATTTT
CDR3aa: CAGSNTAGSPDTQYF

d_gene: NA
abundance: NA
j_gene: TRBJ2-3
v_gene: TRBV4-3
CDR3nt: TGCGCCAGCAGCCATCGGATAAGAGCTACAGATACGCAGTATTTT
CDR3aa: CASSHRIRATDTQYF

d_gene: NA
abundance: few
j_gene: TRBJ2-2
v_gene: TRBV24-1
CDR3nt: TGTGCCACCAGTGTTGGACAGAACACCGGGGAGCTGTTTTTT
CDR3aa: CATSVGQNTGELFF

d_gene: NA
abundance: once
j_gene: TRBJ2-7
v_gene: TRBV7-2
CDR3nt: TGTGCCAGCAGCCGGACAGTATCCTACGAGCAGTACTTC
CDR3aa: CASSRTVSYEQYF

d_gene: TRBD1
abundance: NA
j_gene: TRBJ2-5
v_gene: TRBV7-2
CDR3nt: TGTGCCAGCAGCTTCGGACAGGGGGCAAAAGAGACCCAGTACTTC
CDR3aa: CASSFGQGAKETQYF

d_gene: TRBD2
abundance: NA
j_gene: TRBJ2-2
v_gene: TRBV18
CDR3nt: TGTGCCAGCTCACCAAGTTCTGGACTAGGGATTTGGGAGCTGTTTTTT
CDR3aa: CASSPSSGLGIWELFF

d_gene: TRBD1
abundance: NA
j_gene: TRBJ2-2
v_gene: TRBV28
CDR3nt: TGTGCCAGCAGTTTAGGGACCTCCGGGACAGGGAACGGGGAGCTGTTTTTT
CDR3aa: CASSLGTSGTGNGELFF

d_gene: TRBD1
abundance: NA
j_gene: TRBJ2-3
v_gene: TRBV11-3
CDR3nt: TGTGCCAGCAGCTTAGACGGGGCAGGGGGAGACACAGATACGCAGTATTTT
CDR3aa: CASSLDGAGGDTDTQYF

d_gene: NA
abundance: NA
j_gene: TRBJ1-1
v_gene: TRBV28
CDR3nt: TGTGCCAGCAGTTTCGGAGGGGAGTACACTGAAGCTTTCTTT
CDR3aa: CASSFGGEYTEAFF

d_gene: TRBD2
abundance: NA
j_gene: TRBJ2-3
v_gene: TRBV7-6
CDR3nt: TGTGCCAGCAGCTTAGCTGGACTAGCGTACACAGATACGCAGTATTTT
CDR3aa: CASSLAGLAYTDTQYF

d_gene: NA
abundance: NA
j_gene: TRBJ2-7
v_gene: TRBV9
CDR3nt: TGTGCCAGCAATTCTGGAGGGCAGCCCTCGGAGCAGTACTTC
CDR3aa: CASNSGGQPSEQYF

d_gene: NA
abundance: NA
j_gene: TRBJ1-2
v_gene: TRBV3-1/TRBV3-2
CDR3nt: TGTGCCAGCAGCCAAGAGGTTGTGAATCGTGGCTACACCTTC
CDR3aa: CASSQEVVNRGYTF

d_gene: NA
abundance: NA
j_gene: TRBJ2-1
v_gene: TRBV7-9
CDR3nt: TGTGCCAGCAGCTTAGCACCGGGGGACAATGAGCAGTTCTTC
CDR3aa: CASSLAPGDNEQFF

d_gene: TRBD2
abundance: NA
j_gene: TRBJ2-3
v_gene: TRBV5-4
CDR3nt: TGTGCCAGCAGCCCCCGGGGGGGCCAGGTAGATACGCAGTATTTT
CDR3aa: CASSPRGGQVDTQYF

d_gene: TRBD2
abundance: NA
j_gene: TRBJ2-1
v_gene: TRBV25-1
CDR3nt: TGTGCCAGCAGTGAACTAGCGGGAGTCAATGAGCAGTTCTTC
CDR3aa: CASSELAGVNEQFF

d_gene: NA
abundance: few
j_gene: TRBJ1-2
v_gene: TRBV21-1
CDR3nt: TGTGCCAGCAGCCCCCCGGGGCAAAACTATGGCTACACCTTC
CDR3aa: CASSPPGQNYGYTF

d_gene: NA
abundance: NA
j_gene: TRBJ2-3
v_gene: TRBV3-1/TRBV3-2
CDR3nt: TGTGCCAGCAGTTTAGGGGGAGCAGATACGCAGTATTTT
CDR3aa: CASSLGGADTQYF

d_gene: NA
abundance: NA
j_gene: TRBJ2-3
v_gene: TRBV4-3
CDR3nt: TGCGCCAGCAGCCAAGCAGGACCTAGCACAGATACGCAGTATTTT
CDR3aa: CASSQAGPSTDTQYF

d_gene: NA
abundance: NA
j_gene: TRBJ1-2
v_gene: TRBV6-5
CDR3nt: TGTGCCAGCAGTTACTCGGTGGACTTATATGGCTACACCTTC
CDR3aa: CASSYSVDLYGYTF

d_gene: TRBD1
abundance: NA
j_gene: TRBJ2-5
v_gene: TRBV6-2/TRBV6-3
CDR3nt: TGTGCCAGCAGTTACCGAACGGGGACAGTTGTGTCGAGAGAGACCCAGTACTTC
CDR3aa: CASSYRTGTVVSRETQYF

d_gene: NA
abundance: NA
j_gene: TRBJ2-7
v_gene: TRBV6-6
CDR3nt: TGTGCCAGCAGTGACCGAGGTAGCCTCTACGAGCAGTACTTC
CDR3aa: CASSDRGSLYEQYF

d_gene: TRBD1
abundance: NA
j_gene: TRBJ1-1
v_gene: TRBV24-1
CDR3nt: TGTGCCACCAGGGACAGGGGAGGACTGGAAGCTTTCTTT
CDR3aa: CATRDRGGLEAFF

d_gene: TRBD1
abundance: NA
j_gene: TRBJ2-1
v_gene: TRBV5-4
CDR3nt: TGTGCCAGCAGCGGAGGACAGGGGGCGCGGAATGAGCAGTTCTTC
CDR3aa: CASSGGQGARNEQFF

d_gene: NA
abundance: once
j_gene: TRBJ2-1
v_gene: TRBV9
CDR3nt: TGTGCCAGCAGCGTCCTTCCGCCCTATCCCCCCAATGAGCAGTTCTTC
CDR3aa: CASSVLPPYPPNEQFF

d_gene: NA
abundance: NA
j_gene: TRBJ2-5
v_gene: TRBV7-2
CDR3nt: TGTGCCAGCAGCTTAAGACAGGGAGGGGAGACCCAGTACTTC
CDR3aa: CASSLRQGGETQYF